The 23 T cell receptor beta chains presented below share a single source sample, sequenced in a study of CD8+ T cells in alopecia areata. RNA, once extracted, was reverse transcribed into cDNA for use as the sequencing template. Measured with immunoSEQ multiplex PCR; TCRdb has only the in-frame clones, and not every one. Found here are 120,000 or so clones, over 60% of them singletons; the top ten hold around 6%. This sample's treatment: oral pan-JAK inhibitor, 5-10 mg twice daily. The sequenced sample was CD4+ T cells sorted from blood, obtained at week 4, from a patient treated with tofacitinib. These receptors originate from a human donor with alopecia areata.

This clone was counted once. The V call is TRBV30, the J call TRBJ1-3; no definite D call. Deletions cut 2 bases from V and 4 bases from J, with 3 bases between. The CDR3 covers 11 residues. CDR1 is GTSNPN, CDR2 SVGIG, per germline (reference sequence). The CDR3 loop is CAWSRGNTIYF. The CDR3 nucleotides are TGTGCCTGGAGTCGGGGAAACACCATATATTTT.

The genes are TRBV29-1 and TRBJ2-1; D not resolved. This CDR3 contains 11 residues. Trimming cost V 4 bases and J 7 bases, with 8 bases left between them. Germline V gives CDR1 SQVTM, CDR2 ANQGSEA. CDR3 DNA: TGCAGCGTTGTACCCATGAATGAGCAGTTCTTC. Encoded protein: CSVVPMNEQFF.

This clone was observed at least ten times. CDR3 nucleotide sequence: TGCAGCGGGGGACAGGGGCGTAACAATGAGCAGTTCTTC. Its protein is CSGGQGRNNEQFF. V is TRBV29-1 and J is TRBJ2-1; TRBD1 matches at 10 bases. J lost 5 bases, V lost 7 bases, and 5 bases had no gene match. CDR1 and CDR2 from the germline V gene are SQVTM and ANQGSEA. The CDR3 totals 13 residues.

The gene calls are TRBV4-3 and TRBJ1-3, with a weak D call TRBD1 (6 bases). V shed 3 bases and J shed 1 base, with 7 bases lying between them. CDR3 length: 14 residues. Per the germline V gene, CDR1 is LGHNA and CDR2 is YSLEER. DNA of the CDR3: TGCGCCAGCAGCCATCAGGGGTCTGGAAACACCATATATTTT. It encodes CASSHQGSGNTIYF.

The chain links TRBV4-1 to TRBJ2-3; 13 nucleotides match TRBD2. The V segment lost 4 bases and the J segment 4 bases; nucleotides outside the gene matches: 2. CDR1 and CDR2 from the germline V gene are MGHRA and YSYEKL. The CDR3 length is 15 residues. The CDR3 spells CASSPTSGRPDTQYF. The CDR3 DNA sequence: TGCGCCAGCAGCCCGACTAGCGGGAGGCCAGATACGCAGTATTTT.

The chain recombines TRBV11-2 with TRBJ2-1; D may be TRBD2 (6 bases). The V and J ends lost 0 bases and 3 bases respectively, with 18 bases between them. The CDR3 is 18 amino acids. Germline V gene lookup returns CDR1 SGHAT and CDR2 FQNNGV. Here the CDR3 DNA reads TGTGCCAGCAGCTTAGAGCAGCCCTCGGGAGCCCGCTACAATGAGCAGTTCTTC. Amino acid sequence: CASSLEQPSGARYNEQFF.

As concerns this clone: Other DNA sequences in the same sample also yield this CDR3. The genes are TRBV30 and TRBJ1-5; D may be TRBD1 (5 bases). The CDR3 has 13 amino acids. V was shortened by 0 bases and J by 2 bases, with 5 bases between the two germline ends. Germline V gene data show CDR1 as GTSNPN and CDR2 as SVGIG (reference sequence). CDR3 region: CAWSVQGNQPQHF. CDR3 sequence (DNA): TGTGCCTGGAGTGTACAGGGCAATCAGCCCCAGCATTTT.

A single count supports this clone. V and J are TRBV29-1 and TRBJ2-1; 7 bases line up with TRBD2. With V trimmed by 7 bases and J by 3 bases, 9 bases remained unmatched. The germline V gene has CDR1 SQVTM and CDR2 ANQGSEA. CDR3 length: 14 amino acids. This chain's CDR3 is CSALEAGSYNEQFF. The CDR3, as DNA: TGCAGCGCCCTTGAAGCGGGAAGCTACAATGAGCAGTTCTTC.

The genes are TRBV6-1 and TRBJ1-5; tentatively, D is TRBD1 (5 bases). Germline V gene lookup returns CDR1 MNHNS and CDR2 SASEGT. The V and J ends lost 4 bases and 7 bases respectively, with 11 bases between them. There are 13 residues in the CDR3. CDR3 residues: CASSVGPKQPQHF. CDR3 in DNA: TGTGCCAGCAGTGTGGGACCGAAACAGCCCCAGCATTTT.

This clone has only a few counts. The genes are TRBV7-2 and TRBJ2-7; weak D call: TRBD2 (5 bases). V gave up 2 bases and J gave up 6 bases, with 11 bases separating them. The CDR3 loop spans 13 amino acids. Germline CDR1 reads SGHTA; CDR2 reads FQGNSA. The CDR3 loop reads CASSLSRGLEQYF. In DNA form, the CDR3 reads TGTGCCAGCAGCTTAAGCCGCGGGCTCGAGCAGTACTTC. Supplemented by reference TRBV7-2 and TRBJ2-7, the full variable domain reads GAGVSQSPSNKVTEKGKDVELRCDPISGHTALYWYRQSLGQGLEFLIYFQGNSAPDKSGLPSDRFSAERTGGSVSTLTIQRTQQEDSAVYLCASSLSRGLEQYFGPGTRLTVT.

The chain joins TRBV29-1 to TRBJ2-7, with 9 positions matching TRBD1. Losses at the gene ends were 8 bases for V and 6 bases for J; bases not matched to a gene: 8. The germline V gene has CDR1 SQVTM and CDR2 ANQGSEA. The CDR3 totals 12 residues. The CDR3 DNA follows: TGCAGCATAGAACAGGGGGCAGGCGAGCAGTACTTC. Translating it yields CSIEQGAGEQYF.

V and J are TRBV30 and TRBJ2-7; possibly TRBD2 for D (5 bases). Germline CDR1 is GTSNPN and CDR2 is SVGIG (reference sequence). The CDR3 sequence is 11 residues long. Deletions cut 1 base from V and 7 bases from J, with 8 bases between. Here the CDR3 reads CAWSAREEQYF. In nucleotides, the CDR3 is TGTGCCTGGAGTGCAAGGGAGGAGCAGTACTTC.

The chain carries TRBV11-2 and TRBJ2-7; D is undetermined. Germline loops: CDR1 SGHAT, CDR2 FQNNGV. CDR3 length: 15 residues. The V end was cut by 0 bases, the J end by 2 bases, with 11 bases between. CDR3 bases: TGTGCCAGCAGCTTAGACACTCTAATGGCCTACGAGCAGTACTTC. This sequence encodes CASSLDTLMAYEQYF.

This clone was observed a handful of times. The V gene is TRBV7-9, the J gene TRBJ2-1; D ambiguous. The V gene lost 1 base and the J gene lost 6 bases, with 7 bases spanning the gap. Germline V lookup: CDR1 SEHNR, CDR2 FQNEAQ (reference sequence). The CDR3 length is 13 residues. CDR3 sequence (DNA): TGTGCCAGCAGCTTAGGGGCTGGCAATGAGCAGTTCTTC. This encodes CASSLGAGNEQFF.

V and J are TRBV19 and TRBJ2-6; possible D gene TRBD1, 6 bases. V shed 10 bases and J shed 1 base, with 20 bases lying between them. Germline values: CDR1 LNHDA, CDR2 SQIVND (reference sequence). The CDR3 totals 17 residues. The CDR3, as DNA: TGTGCCACCCTACCAGGGGCCCGGGTTTCTGGGGCCAACGTCCTGACTTTC. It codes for CATLPGARVSGANVLTF.

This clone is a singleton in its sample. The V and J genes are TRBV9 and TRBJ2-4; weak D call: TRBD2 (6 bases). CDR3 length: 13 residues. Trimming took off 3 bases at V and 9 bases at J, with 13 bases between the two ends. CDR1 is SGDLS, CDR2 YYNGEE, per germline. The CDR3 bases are TGTGCCAGCAGCGCCGAGATGGGGGGCATTCAGTACTTC. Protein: CASSAEMGGIQYF.

The CDR3 sequence: CASRDRDSHNSPLHF. The CDR3 DNA reads TGTGCCAGCAGAGACCGGGACAGCCATAATTCACCCCTCCACTTT. The chain joins TRBV2 to TRBJ1-6; 7 nucleotides agree with TRBD1. This CDR3 has 15 amino acids. The germline V gene has CDR1 SNHLY and CDR2 FYNNEI. V dropped 6 bases and J dropped 5; count of bases not matched to a gene: 7.

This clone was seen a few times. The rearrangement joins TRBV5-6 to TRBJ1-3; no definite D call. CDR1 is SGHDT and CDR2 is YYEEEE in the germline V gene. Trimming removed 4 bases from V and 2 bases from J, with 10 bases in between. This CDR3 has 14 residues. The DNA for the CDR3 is TGTGCCAGCAGCGCCACATTCCCTGGAAACACCATATATTTT. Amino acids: CASSATFPGNTIYF.

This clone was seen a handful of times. CDR3 in amino acids: CASSEASRTGGLQETQYF. The CDR3 nucleotides read TGTGCCAGCAGTGAAGCCTCCAGGACAGGGGGCCTCCAAGAGACCCAGTACTTC. The rearrangement uses TRBV6-1 and TRBJ2-5, with 11 bases identical to TRBD1. V was clipped by 0 bases and J by 1 base; unmatched bases: 7. CDR1 is MNHNS, CDR2 SASEGT, per germline. The CDR3 is 18 residues long.

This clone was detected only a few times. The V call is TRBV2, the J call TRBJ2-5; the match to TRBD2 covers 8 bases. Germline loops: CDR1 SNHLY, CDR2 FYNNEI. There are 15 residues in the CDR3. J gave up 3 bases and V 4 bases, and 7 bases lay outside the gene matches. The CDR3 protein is CASSGTAAGEETQYF. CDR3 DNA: TGTGCCAGCAGTGGCACGGCAGCGGGGGAAGAGACCCAGTACTTC.

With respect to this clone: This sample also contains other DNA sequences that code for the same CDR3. This CDR3 is CASSQDGTGGGYTF. CDR3 coding DNA: TGCGCCAGCAGCCAAGATGGGACAGGGGGTGGCTACACCTTC. The chain employs TRBV4-1 and TRBJ1-2; 11 nucleotides match TRBD1. The germline CDR1 and CDR2 sequences are MGHRA and YSYEKL. CDR3 length: 14 residues. Losses at the gene ends were 0 bases for V and 7 bases for J; bases not matched to a gene: 1.

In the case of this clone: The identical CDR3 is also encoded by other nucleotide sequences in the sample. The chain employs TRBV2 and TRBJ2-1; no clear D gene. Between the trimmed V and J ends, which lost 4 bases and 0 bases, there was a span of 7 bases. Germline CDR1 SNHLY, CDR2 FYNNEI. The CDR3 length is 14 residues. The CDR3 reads CASSVASSYNEQFF. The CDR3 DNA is TGTGCCAGCAGTGTTGCTAGCTCCTACAATGAGCAGTTCTTC.

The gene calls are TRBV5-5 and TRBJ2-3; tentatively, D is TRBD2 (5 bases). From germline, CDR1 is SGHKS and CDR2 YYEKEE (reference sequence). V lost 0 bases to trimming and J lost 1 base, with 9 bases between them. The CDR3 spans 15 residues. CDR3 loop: CASSLAGYRTDTQYF. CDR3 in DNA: TGTGCCAGCAGCTTGGCGGGATATCGCACAGATACGCAGTATTTT.